The T cell receptor beta chain described here comes from a study of blood T cell repertoires in COVID-19. On the study more broadly: Samples of COVID-19 (acute and convalescent) were obtained from the United States, Italy and Spain. Sources were T cells, B-cell-depleted T cells, or PBMCs; the material itself was cDNA or gDNA.

Germline V gene lookup returns CDR1 LGHDT and CDR2 YNNKEL (reference sequence). With 2 bases clipped from V and 5 bases from J, the junction kept 5 bases outside the gene matches. The CDR3 length is 15 residues. In the original analysis: Amplification with reference gene primers provided the estimates of nucleated cell counts. The table came from immunoSEQ multiplex PCR; TCRdb's copy has only in-frame clones and leaves some out. V and J calls and clone size are given by that table; D and trimming were obtained from the DNA. The sample records about 69,000 clones, 79% being singletons. The chain carries TRBV3-1 (or the pseudogene TRBV3-2) and TRBJ1-2, with 10 nucleotides matching TRBD1. The sequenced material came from peripheral blood. The TCR originated in a human donor in a cohort sampled during active COVID-19. The DNA for the CDR3 is TGTGCCAGCAGCCAACGACAGGGGGCCCGGTATGGCTACACCTTC. It is translated as CASSQRQGARYGYTF.